The 7 T cell receptor beta chains presented below share a single source sample, sequenced in a study of shared clonotypes between healthy human individuals. The method was immunoSEQ multiplex PCR; TCRdb's version includes in-frame clones alone and lacks a portion of them. The sample lists around 1.6 million clones, approximately 98% occurring once. The sample consisted of naive CD4+ T cells sorted from blood. Subset reported: CD45RA+ positively selected. The receptors derive from a man younger than 40 in good health.

J is TRBJ2-7 and V is TRBV2, with 11 nucleotides matching TRBD2. The length of the CDR3 is 15 residues. Germline CDR1 and CDR2: SNHLY and FYNNEI. Trimming cost V 6 bases and J 3 bases; bases outside gene matches: 7. The CDR3 nucleotides are TGTGCCAGCAGAGTAGTAGCGGGGGGGAACTACGAGCAGTACTTC. As protein: CASRVVAGGNYEQYF.

The chain is built from TRBV5-4 and TRBJ1-1, with TRBD1 identical over 9 bases. Unmatched junction bases numbered 8, after V lost 4 bases and J lost 1 base. Germline V lookup: CDR1 SGHNT, CDR2 YYREEE (reference sequence). This CDR3 is built from 16 residues. The CDR3 spells CASSVDRGLQNTEAFF. The CDR3 DNA reads TGTGCCAGCAGCGTTGACAGGGGGTTACAGAACACTGAAGCTTTCTTT.

Points on this clone: At the DNA level, this CDR3 is encoded by other sequences in the same sample as well. This chain joins TRBV9 and TRBJ1-1; perhaps TRBD1 as D (5 bases). The CDR3 contains 14 residues. The germline gives CDR1 SGDLS, CDR2 YYNGEE. V lost 4 bases to trimming and J lost 0 bases, with 10 bases between them. CDR3 sequence reads: CASSLGPMNTEAFF. The CDR3 DNA follows: TGTGCCAGCAGCCTGGGGCCGATGAACACTGAAGCTTTCTTT.

This chain uses TRBV14 with TRBJ1-2; no clear D gene. Trimming left V 3 bases short and J 7 bases short, with 12 bases between. The CDR3 runs 13 residues. Germline-derived CDR1 and CDR2 are SGHDN and FVKESK. CDR3 sequence (DNA): TGTGCCAGCAGCCAGGCCCTAGGTGGTGGCTACACCTTC. Amino acid sequence: CASSQALGGGYTF.

The sample holds one count of this clone. The CDR3 is CASTPQGGGGGYTF. Written as DNA, the CDR3 is TGTGCCAGCACCCCCCAAGGAGGAGGAGGTGGCTACACCTTC. The chain links TRBV28 to TRBJ1-2; D is unclear. The ends were cut back, 7 bases at V and 7 bases at J, with 19 bases in the middle. Germline V gene lookup returns CDR1 MDHEN and CDR2 SYDVKM. The CDR3 consists of 14 residues.

The chain joins TRBV5-6 to TRBJ2-3; D not resolved. Germline V gene lookup returns CDR1 SGHDT and CDR2 YYEEEE. The CDR3 runs to 15 residues. Trimming pared 0 bases from V and 1 base from J, leaving 9 bases between. The CDR3 sequence is CASSLDSRGTDTQYF. In DNA form, the CDR3 reads TGTGCCAGCAGCTTGGACAGTCGGGGCACAGATACGCAGTATTTT. The whole variable domain, remainder taken from reference TRBV5-6 and TRBJ2-3, is DAGVTQSPTHLIKTRGQQVTLRCSPKSGHDTVSWYQQALGQGPQFIFQYYEEEERQRGNFPDRFSGHQFPNYSSELNVNALLLGDSALYLCASSLDSRGTDTQYFGPGTRLTVL.

This chain connects TRBV21-1 to TRBJ2-7. TRBV21-1 is termed a pseudogene. The CDR3 covers 12 residues. The CDR3 DNA reads as TGTGCCAGCATTCCTGTGGCCTACGAGCAGTACTTC. This gives the protein CASIPVAYEQYF.